This passage covers 9 T cell receptor beta chains from one sample sequenced in a study of blood T cell repertoires in COVID-19 (dated by TCRdb to about 2020). The library was generated by the immunoSEQ multiplex PCR assay. The immuneACCESS repertoire file appears here via TCRdb, limited to in-frame rearrangements. These files lack a portion of the clones; in checked studies, under half of the deficit traces to unresolved V genes, and the cause of the others is not known. The sample table holds a few hundred thousand clones, of which around 84% were seen once. The ten largest account for 2.5% to 3.5% of the sample. The sample was peripheral blood. The source of these receptors is a man aged 50 or older who had recovered from COVID-19.

The J gene is TRBJ1-6, the V gene TRBV6-5; TRBD1 might be the D (6 bases). Germline loops: CDR1 MNHEY, CDR2 SVGAGI. The V and J ends lost 6 bases and 7 bases respectively, with 10 bases between them. The CDR3 covers 13 residues. CDR3 sequence (DNA): TGTGCCAGCAGGCGGACAGACAATTCACCCCTCCACTTT. Protein: CASRRTDNSPLHF.

The chain combines TRBV6-5 with TRBJ1-1; D perhaps matches TRBD1 (6 bases). The length of the CDR3 is 14 residues. Germline V gene data show CDR1 as MNHEY and CDR2 as SVGAGI. Trimming shortened V by 4 bases and J by 3 bases, and 12 bases separated the two germline ends. CDR3 sequence reads: CASSFRGSDTEAFF. The CDR3, as DNA: TGTGCCAGCAGTTTCAGGGGTTCGGACACTGAAGCTTTCTTT.

The J gene is TRBJ2-1, the V gene TRBV7-9; 10 nucleotides match TRBD2. CDR3 length equals 16 residues. Germline V gene data show CDR1 as SEHNR and CDR2 as FQNEAQ (reference sequence). Losses at the gene ends were 3 bases for V and 2 bases for J; bases not matched to a gene: 4. The CDR3 coding sequence is TGTGCCAGCAGCTTCGGACTAGCGGTAACCTACAATGAGCAGTTCTTC. Its protein is CASSFGLAVTYNEQFF.

This rearrangement joins TRBV14 to TRBJ1-5; no definite D call. The V gene lost 0 bases and the J gene lost 9 bases, with 9 bases spanning the gap. Germline V gene sequence: CDR1 SGHDN, CDR2 FVKESK. This CDR3 contains 13 residues. CDR3 DNA: TGTGCCAGCAGCCAAGATCGGGTTGGGCCCCAGCATTTT. This gives the protein CASSQDRVGPQHF.

In this sample, this clone turned up a few times. This chain uses TRBV5-4 with TRBJ2-3; 8 bases match TRBD2. Germline V lookup: CDR1 SGHNT, CDR2 YYREEE (reference sequence). The CDR3 loop spans 15 amino acids. The ends lost 4 bases at V and 6 bases at J; junction bases unmatched: 10. The CDR3 sequence is CASSQAGASADTQYF. The CDR3, as DNA: TGTGCCAGCAGCCAAGCGGGAGCCTCCGCGGATACGCAGTATTTT.

The genes are TRBV3-1 (or the pseudogene TRBV3-2) and TRBJ1-5, with TRBD1 identical over 9 bases. The ends lost 3 bases at V and 0 bases at J; junction bases unmatched: 3. CDR1 is LGHDT and CDR2 is YNNKEL in the germline V gene (reference sequence). The CDR3 has 16 amino acids. The CDR3 DNA follows: TGTGCCAGCAGCCAGGGGACAGGGAGTAGCAATCAGCCCCAGCATTTT. This translates into CASSQGTGSSNQPQHF.

The chain recombines TRBV27 with TRBJ2-7, with 7 positions matching TRBD1. Germline V gene lookup returns CDR1 MNHEY and CDR2 SMNVEV (reference sequence). J lost 2 bases, V lost 5 bases, and 6 bases had no gene match. The CDR3 runs 14 residues. CDR3 protein: CASSRTGVTYEQYF. CDR3 bases: TGTGCCAGCAGTCGGACAGGAGTAACCTACGAGCAGTACTTC.

V gene TRBV19 combines with J gene TRBJ2-3; 8 bases line up with TRBD2. V gave up 5 bases and J gave up 5 bases; unmatched junction bases: 15. The V gene's germline CDR1 is LNHDA and CDR2 SQIVND (reference sequence). CDR3 length equals 17 residues. Here the CDR3 DNA reads TGTGCCAGTAGTTCCTTGATGACGGGAGGGCCTGGAGATACGCAGTATTTT. Translated: CASSSLMTGGPGDTQYF.

V usage is TRBV7-9 and J usage is TRBJ1-2; maybe TRBD1 (5 bases). Trimming cost V 0 bases and J 5 bases, with 10 bases left between them. The CDR3 runs to 14 residues. CDR1 is SEHNR, CDR2 FQNEAQ, per germline (reference sequence). The CDR3 region has the DNA TGTGCCAGCAGCTTAGCAGGGGAAGGGTATGGCTACACCTTC. It encodes CASSLAGEGYGYTF.